These 22 T cell receptor beta chains originate from one sample sequenced in a study of cytomegalovirus exposure and HLA in healthy donors. The assay was immunoSEQ multiplex PCR, and TCRdb's table has in-frame clones only and misses some. The sample has nearly 80,000 clones, over 85% seen once; the top ten hold 3.6%. Material for sequencing was PBMCs. The receptor set was obtained from a woman aged 25-40 years in good health and CMV-seronegative.

The gene calls are TRBV6-5 and TRBJ2-1; 7 nucleotides agree with TRBD1. CDR3 size: 14 residues. The V segment lost 4 bases and the J segment 4 bases; nucleotides outside the gene matches: 4. Germline V gene data show CDR1 as MNHEY and CDR2 as SVGAGI. The CDR3 loop is CASSSPGQYNEQFF. For the CDR3, the DNA is TGTGCCAGCAGTTCGCCGGGACAGTACAATGAGCAGTTCTTC.

The chain couples TRBV6-5 to TRBJ1-2, with D perhaps TRBD1 (5 bases). The V end lost 4 bases, the J end lost 5 bases, and 8 bases lay between the germline ends. This CDR3 has 12 residues. Germline values: CDR1 MNHEY, CDR2 SVGAGI. CDR3 protein: CASSLRGYGYTF. The CDR3 bases are TGTGCCAGCAGTTTGCGGGGGTATGGCTACACCTTC.

The genes are TRBV9 and TRBJ2-5; D gene unclear. CDR3 length: 11 amino acids. CDR1 and CDR2 from the germline V gene are SGDLS and YYNGEE. Trimming took off 3 bases at V and 3 bases at J, with 3 bases between the two ends. This CDR3 reads CASSAEETQYF. The CDR3 DNA reads as TGTGCCAGCAGCGCTGAAGAGACCCAGTACTTC.

The genes are TRBV6-5 and TRBJ2-3, with 11 nucleotides matching TRBD1. Trimming at V came to 4 bases and at J to 3 bases, leaving 3 bases not matched to a gene. The CDR3 covers 15 residues. Per germline, CDR1 MNHEY and CDR2 SVGAGI. This CDR3 reads CASSSGQGATDTQYF. The CDR3 DNA follows: TGTGCCAGCAGTTCCGGACAGGGGGCAACAGATACGCAGTATTTT.

The chain has TRBV9 and TRBJ2-1; 9 nucleotides line up with TRBD2. The CDR3 sequence is 14 residues long. Germline V lookup: CDR1 SGDLS, CDR2 YYNGEE. After removal of 5 bases from V and 2 bases from J, the junction contained 2 bases not matched to a gene. CDR3 nucleotide sequence: TGTGCCAGCAGACCTAGCGGGGCCTACAATGAGCAGTTCTTC. Protein: CASRPSGAYNEQFF.

V is TRBV29-1 and J is TRBJ1-4; 7 nucleotides match TRBD1. The germline CDR1 and CDR2 sequences are SQVTM and ANQGSEA. V dropped 7 bases and J dropped 13; count of bases not matched to a gene: 9. This CDR3 is 11 amino acids long. CDR3 DNA sequence: TGCAGCGCCGACAGGGAAGGGAGACTGTTTTTT. Amino acids: CSADREGRLFF. The whole variable domain, remainder taken from reference TRBV29-1 and TRBJ1-4, is SAVISQKPSRDICQRGTSLTIQCQVDSQVTMMFWYRQQPGQSLTLIATANQGSEATYESGFVIDKFPISRPNLTFSTLTVSNMSPEDSSIYLCSADREGRLFFGSGTQLSVL.

The rearrangement links TRBV10-3 to TRBJ1-1; D perhaps matches TRBD1 (5 bases). This CDR3 has 14 residues. Trimming took off 4 bases at V and 4 bases at J, with 13 bases between the two ends. Per the germline V gene, CDR1 is ENHRY and CDR2 is SYGVKD. The DNA of the CDR3 is TGTGCCATCAGTGGTCGACAGAGCCGCACTGAAGCTTTCTTT. Translated, it gives CAISGRQSRTEAFF.

V gene TRBV5-5 combines with J gene TRBJ1-1, with 7 bases aligning to TRBD1. Germline assignment: CDR1 SGHKS and CDR2 YYEKEE (reference sequence). CDR3 length: 16 amino acids. Germline trimming cut 3 bases from V and 11 bases from J; bases unmatched to any gene: 19. The CDR3 region has the DNA TGTGCCAGCAGCTCTTTCCGGACAGGTTCGGGGGTTATCGCTTTCTTT. Amino acids: CASSSFRTGSGVIAFF.

The J gene is TRBJ2-2, the V gene TRBV7-7; possibly TRBD1 for D (5 bases). Germline assignment: CDR1 SSHAT and CDR2 FNYEAQ (reference sequence). Trimming took off 3 bases at V and 5 bases at J, with 10 bases between the two ends. The CDR3 is 14 amino acids. CDR3 DNA sequence: TGTGCCAGCAGCTTTAGGGGAAGGACCGGGGAGCTGTTTTTT. This codes for CASSFRGRTGELFF.

For the CDR3, the DNA is TGTGCCGGACGGGACAGGGGAACCGAGCAGTACTTC. Its translation is CAGRDRGTEQYF. The chain has TRBV30 and TRBJ2-7; TRBD1 aligns across 10 bases. Trimming removed 8 bases from V and 6 bases from J; junction bases left unmatched: 7. The CDR3 has 12 amino acids. CDR1 and CDR2 (germline): GTSNPN, SVGIG (reference sequence).

This chain joins TRBV4-3 and TRBJ2-7; D perhaps matches TRBD2 (5 bases). The ends were cut back, 4 bases at V and 4 bases at J, with 11 bases in the middle. Germline CDR1 LGHNA, CDR2 YSLEER. CDR3 size: 13 residues. This CDR3 is CASSRERAYEQYF. CDR3 bases: TGCGCCAGCAGCCGAGAGAGGGCTTACGAGCAGTACTTC.

This clone is a singleton in its sample. This chain uses TRBV4-2 with TRBJ1-1; 9 bases are a match to TRBD1. CDR3 length: 14 residues. Germline V gene lookup returns CDR1 LGHNA and CDR2 YNFKEQ. With 3 bases clipped from V and 4 bases from J, the junction kept 3 bases outside the gene matches. CDR3 region: CASSHAGQGTEAFF. The CDR3 DNA reads as TGTGCCAGCAGCCACGCGGGACAGGGCACTGAAGCTTTCTTT.

The rearrangement links TRBV7-3 to TRBJ2-1; D is unresolved. CDR3 length: 15 residues. V was clipped by 0 bases and J by 4 bases, with 10 bases between them. Germline V CDR1 and CDR2: SGHTA, FQGTGA. CDR3 residues: CASSLTLATYNEQFF. For the CDR3, the DNA is TGTGCCAGCAGCTTAACGTTGGCGACTTACAATGAGCAGTTCTTC.

The rearrangement links TRBV7-9 to TRBJ2-1; 8 bases match TRBD2. This CDR3 comprises 16 residues. The germline V gene has CDR1 SEHNR and CDR2 FQNEAQ (reference sequence). V lost 2 bases and J lost 6; bases outside the gene matches: 9. CDR3: CASSLFPGGFGNEQFF. The CDR3 nucleotides read TGTGCCAGCAGCTTATTTCCGGGGGGGTTTGGCAATGAGCAGTTCTTC.

The chain recombines TRBV7-9 with TRBJ2-6; the D is unclear. Trimming stripped 4 bases from V and 3 bases from J, with 7 bases between. CDR1 is SEHNR, CDR2 FQNEAQ, per germline (reference sequence). The CDR3 consists of 14 residues. CDR3 sequence reads: CASSSLLGANVLTF. In DNA form, the CDR3 reads TGTGCCAGCAGCTCCTTACTTGGGGCCAACGTCCTGACTTTC.

The chain carries TRBV27 and TRBJ1-1; D is unclear. Germline assignment: CDR1 MNHEY and CDR2 SMNVEV (reference sequence). The CDR3 contains 13 residues. The ends were cut back, 5 bases at V and 5 bases at J, with 12 bases in the middle. CDR3 residues: CASSRRSRTEAFF. The CDR3 nucleotides read TGTGCCAGCAGTCGCAGGTCAAGGACTGAAGCTTTCTTT.

This rearrangement joins TRBV9 to TRBJ2-5; 13 positions agree with TRBD2. The germline gives CDR1 SGDLS, CDR2 YYNGEE. Germline trimming cut 1 base from V and 9 bases from J; bases unmatched to any gene: 6. The length of the CDR3 is 15 residues. CDR3 residues: CASSVTSGGAESQYF. CDR3 nucleotide sequence: TGTGCCAGCAGCGTAACTAGCGGGGGGGCCGAGTCCCAGTACTTC.

In DNA form, the CDR3 reads TGTGCCAGCAGTTCACCGGGACACTTCTATGGCTACACCTTC. It translates to CASSSPGHFYGYTF. The gene calls are TRBV28 and TRBJ1-2; D may be TRBD1 (6 bases). Per germline, CDR1 MDHEN and CDR2 SYDVKM. CDR3 size: 14 residues. Trimming cost V 4 bases and J 4 bases, with 13 bases left between them.

The chain combines TRBV4-3 with TRBJ2-1, with 11 bases identical to TRBD2. The germline gives CDR1 LGHNA, CDR2 YSLEER. This CDR3 spans 19 amino acids. J gave up 0 bases and V 1 base, and 8 bases lay outside the gene matches. The CDR3 DNA sequence: TGCGCCAGCAGCCAAGCAAGCTCTAGCGGGGGGAGCTCCTACAATGAGCAGTTCTTC. The encoded protein is CASSQASSSGGSSYNEQFF.

The chain employs TRBV29-1 and TRBJ2-3, with D maybe TRBD2 (5 bases). This CDR3 contains 14 residues. CDR1 and CDR2 (germline): SQVTM, ANQGSEA. V shed 7 bases and J shed 2 bases, with 16 bases lying between them. The CDR3 loop is CSASEVTHTDTQYF. The CDR3 DNA follows: TGCAGCGCCTCGGAGGTAACGCACACAGATACGCAGTATTTT.

The rearrangement links TRBV29-1 to TRBJ2-1; 8 nucleotides agree with TRBD2. Losses at the gene ends were 7 bases for V and 4 bases for J; bases not matched to a gene: 6. The CDR3 runs to 13 residues. CDR1 and CDR2 (germline): SQVTM, ANQGSEA. The CDR3 nucleotides read TGCAGCGCTACGGGACTAGGTTACAATGAGCAGTTCTTC. Translating gives CSATGLGYNEQFF.

The rearrangement links TRBV10-1 to TRBJ2-1, with 7 bases fitting TRBD2. The germline CDR1 and CDR2 sequences are WNHNN and SYGVQD (reference sequence). Trimming at V came to 5 bases and at J to 5 bases, leaving 3 bases not matched to a gene. The CDR3 length is 13 residues. CDR3 loop: CASSPGGNNEQFF. Written as DNA, the CDR3 is TGCGCCAGCAGTCCCGGGGGGAACAATGAGCAGTTCTTC.